Below, 14 T cell receptor beta chains from the same sample are listed, as sequenced in a study of blood T cell repertoires in COVID-19. Here immunoSEQ multiplex PCR was the method, and the copy in TCRdb shows in-frame clones only, minus some. This sample has 85,000 to 100,000 clones, with roughly 87% found just once. The sequenced sample consisted of peripheral blood. The receptors stem from a man aged 55-75 years with acute or convalescent COVID-19.

The genes are TRBV6-5 and TRBJ1-1, with TRBD1 as a possible D gene (6 bases). CDR3 size: 13 residues. Trimming took 7 bases from V and 1 from J, leaving 10 bases between them. Germline values: CDR1 MNHEY, CDR2 SVGAGI. DNA of the CDR3: TGTGCCAGCACCGTACAGGGGAACACTGAAGCTTTCTTT. This codes for CASTVQGNTEAFF.

The V gene is TRBV5-5, the J gene TRBJ2-3; 10 positions match TRBD1. V trimming: 0 bases; J trimming: 5 bases; junction bases outside the gene matches: 6. Germline V gene data show CDR1 as SGHKS and CDR2 as YYEKEE (reference sequence). The CDR3 consists of 16 residues. CDR3 in DNA: TGTGCCAGCAGCTTGGGGGGACAGGGGCAGGGAGATACGCAGTATTTT. Its translation: CASSLGGQGQGDTQYF.

This clone occurred once. The V call is TRBV5-1, the J call TRBJ2-3, with 9 nucleotides matching TRBD2. The germline V gene encodes CDR1 SGHRS and CDR2 YFSETQ. The length of the CDR3 is 14 residues. V lost 4 bases to trimming and J lost 2 bases; unmatched junction nucleotides: 2. DNA for the CDR3: TGCGCCAGCAGCGCGGGACTAGCCACAGATACGCAGTATTTT. Protein sequence: CASSAGLATDTQYF.

The table lists this clone with a few counts. V usage is TRBV6-1 and J usage is TRBJ1-6; TRBD1 might be the D (5 bases). This CDR3 has 16 amino acids. V lost 1 base to trimming and J lost 0 bases, with 7 bases between them. Germline values: CDR1 MNHNS, CDR2 SASEGT. The CDR3, as DNA: TGTGCCAGCAGTGAAGACAGGAGCTCCTATAATTCACCCCTCCACTTT. It yields the protein CASSEDRSSYNSPLHF.

The table lists this clone with a count of one. This chain connects TRBV6-5 to TRBJ2-7; D is perhaps TRBD1 (6 bases). The CDR3 is 16 amino acids. In germline, CDR1 is MNHEY, CDR2 SVGAGI. Trimming took 0 bases from V and 3 from J, leaving 15 bases between them. The CDR3 DNA is TGTGCCAGCAGTTACTCGACAGGCCTACCGAACTACGAGCAGTACTTC. Translation: CASSYSTGLPNYEQYF.

Written as DNA, the CDR3 is TGTGCCAGCAGCTTAGGGACAGGGGGTCACAATGAGCAGTTCTTC. This codes for CASSLGTGGHNEQFF. This chain joins TRBV7-3 and TRBJ2-1; 11 bases match TRBD1. The CDR3 spans 15 residues. V lost 2 bases and J lost 5; bases outside the gene matches: 2. Germline-derived CDR1 and CDR2 are SGHTA and FQGTGA.

J is TRBJ1-2 and V is TRBV19; D ambiguous. CDR3 length: 13 residues. The V end lost 7 bases, the J end lost 4 bases, and 13 bases lay between the germline ends. In germline, CDR1 is LNHDA, CDR2 SQIVND (reference sequence). The CDR3 nucleotides read TGTGCCAGTAAAAACAGATCAGGCTATGGCTACACCTTC. Protein: CASKNRSGYGYTF.

The count of this clone is one. The CDR3 DNA reads as TGTGCCAGCAGTCGTCCCGGGACTAGCGGGAGATCCGGTGAGCAGTTCTTC. As protein: CASSRPGTSGRSGEQFF. The rearrangement links TRBV3-1 (or the pseudogene TRBV3-2) to TRBJ2-1; 14 bases are shared with TRBD2. Trimming at V came to 6 bases and at J to 9 bases, leaving 13 bases not matched to a gene. CDR1 is LGHDT and CDR2 is YNNKEL in the germline V gene (reference sequence). This CDR3 has 17 residues.

The rearrangement uses TRBV4-2 and TRBJ2-7; TRBD2 matches 11 bases. V shed 1 base, J shed 3 bases, and the junction held 8 bases outside the gene matches. The CDR3 spans 17 residues. CDR1 and CDR2 (germline): LGHNA, YNFKEQ. The CDR3 DNA is TGTGCCAGCAGCCAAGGCTCGACTAGCGGGGCCAACTACGAGCAGTACTTC. Amino acid sequence: CASSQGSTSGANYEQYF.

The chain joins TRBV7-2 to TRBJ1-1; possibly TRBD1 for D (6 bases). V lost 5 bases and J 8 bases, leaving 15 bases between the germline ends. CDR3 length equals 13 residues. CDR1 and CDR2 from the germline V gene are SGHTA and FQGNSA. The CDR3 reads CASSPRKQGEAFF. The CDR3 region has the DNA TGTGCCAGCAGCCCCAGAAAACAGGGAGAAGCTTTCTTT.

CDR3 DNA: TGCGCCAGCAGCCAACTGACTAGCGGGACGGTAACAGATACGCAGTATTTT. Its translation: CASSQLTSGTVTDTQYF. The V gene is TRBV4-1, the J gene TRBJ2-3, with 11 bases matching TRBD2. This CDR3 has 17 amino acids. V shed 2 bases, J shed 3 bases, and the junction held 7 bases outside the gene matches. CDR1 MGHRA and CDR2 YSYEKL come from the germline V gene.

The chain joins TRBV19 to TRBJ2-7, with D possibly matching TRBD1 (6 bases). V was pared by 5 bases and J by 4 bases, with 18 bases between. Looked up from germline, CDR1 is LNHDA and CDR2 is SQIVND (reference sequence). CDR3 length: 15 amino acids. The CDR3: CASSSSGEVRYEQYF. CDR3 nucleotides: TGTGCCAGTAGTTCCTCAGGGGAAGTGAGGTACGAGCAGTACTTC.

This clone was recorded a few times. This rearrangement joins TRBV7-3 to TRBJ2-2, with D unresolved. V was clipped by 7 bases and J by 5 bases, with 11 bases between them. The CDR3 consists of 13 residues. Germline assignment: CDR1 SGHTA and CDR2 FQGTGA. CDR3 bases: TGTGCCAGCACCGTGGGCCGAACCGGGGAGCTGTTTTTT. Residues: CASTVGRTGELFF.

The genes are TRBV29-1 and TRBJ1-1, with no clear D. This CDR3 region has 13 residues. In germline, CDR1 is SQVTM, CDR2 ANQGSEA. V gave up 2 bases and J gave up 1 base, with 8 bases separating them. The chain's CDR3 is CSVEIARNTEAFF. The DNA of the CDR3 is TGCAGCGTTGAAATAGCAAGGAACACTGAAGCTTTCTTT.